The clone carrying this T cell receptor beta chain was found a few times. The sample is drawn from a study of T cells in Graves' hyperthyroidism and ophthalmopathy. The CDR3 consists of 16 residues. The V gene's germline CDR1 is MNHEY and CDR2 SMNVEV (reference sequence). V was shortened by 2 bases and J by 5 bases, with 18 bases between the two germline ends. RNA transcripts gave rise to amplified TCR beta CDR3 regions. TCR CDR3 regions were first amplified by RT-PCR with HTBI primers. MiXCR was run by TCRdb on the multiplex PCR reads, yielding one entry per CDR3 protein. The sample lists about 380,000 distinct CDR3 sequences, about a fifth occurring once.

J is TRBJ1-2 and V is TRBV27; D call uncertain. Sequencing input: blood. The receptor's source is a man in his late teens or twenties with Graves' ophthalmopathy. The CDR3 protein is CASSLSQASALYGYTF. As DNA, the CDR3 is TGTGCCAGCAGTTTAAGTCAGGCCTCAGCCCTTTATGGCTACACCTTC.